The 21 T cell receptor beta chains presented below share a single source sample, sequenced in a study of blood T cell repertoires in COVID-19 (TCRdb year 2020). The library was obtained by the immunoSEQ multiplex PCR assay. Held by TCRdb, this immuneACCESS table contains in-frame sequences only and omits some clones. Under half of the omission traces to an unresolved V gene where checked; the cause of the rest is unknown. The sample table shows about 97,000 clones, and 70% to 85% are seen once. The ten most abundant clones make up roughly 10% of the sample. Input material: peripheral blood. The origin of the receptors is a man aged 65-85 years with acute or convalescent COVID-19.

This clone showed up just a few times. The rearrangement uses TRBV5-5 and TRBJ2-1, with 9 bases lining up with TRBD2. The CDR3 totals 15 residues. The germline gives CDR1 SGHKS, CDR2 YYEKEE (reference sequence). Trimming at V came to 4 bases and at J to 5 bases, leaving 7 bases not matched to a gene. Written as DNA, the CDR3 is TGTGCCAGCAGCCTAACTAGCGGGTTAAACAATGAGCAGTTCTTC. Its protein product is CASSLTSGLNNEQFF.

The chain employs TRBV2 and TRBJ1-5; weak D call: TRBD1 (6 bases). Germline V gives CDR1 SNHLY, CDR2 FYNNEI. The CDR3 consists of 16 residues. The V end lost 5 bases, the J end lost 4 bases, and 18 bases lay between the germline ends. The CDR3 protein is CASSREGPGVNQPQHF. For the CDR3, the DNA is TGTGCCAGCAGTAGGGAAGGCCCAGGGGTTAATCAGCCCCAGCATTTT.

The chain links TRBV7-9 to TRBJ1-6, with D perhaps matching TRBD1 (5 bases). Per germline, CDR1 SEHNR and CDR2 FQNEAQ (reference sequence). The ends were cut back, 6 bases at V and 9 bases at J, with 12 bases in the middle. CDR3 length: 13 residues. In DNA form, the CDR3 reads TGTGCCAGCAGTCAACAGGCCGGTTCACCCCTCCACTTT. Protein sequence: CASSQQAGSPLHF.

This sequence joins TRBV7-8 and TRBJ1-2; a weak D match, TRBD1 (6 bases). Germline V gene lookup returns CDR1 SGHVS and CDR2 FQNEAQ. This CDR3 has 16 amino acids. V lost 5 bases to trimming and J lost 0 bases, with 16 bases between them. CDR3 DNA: TGTGCCAGCAGCCTGAGGGGGGGCTTAGCTAACTATGGCTACACCTTC. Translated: CASSLRGGLANYGYTF.

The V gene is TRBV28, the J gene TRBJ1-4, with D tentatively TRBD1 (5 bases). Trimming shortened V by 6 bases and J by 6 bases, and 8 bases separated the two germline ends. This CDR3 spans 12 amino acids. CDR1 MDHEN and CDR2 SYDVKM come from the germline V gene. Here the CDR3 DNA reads TGTGCCAGCAGAGGGGTAGATGAAAAACTGTTTTTT. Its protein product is CASRGVDEKLFF.

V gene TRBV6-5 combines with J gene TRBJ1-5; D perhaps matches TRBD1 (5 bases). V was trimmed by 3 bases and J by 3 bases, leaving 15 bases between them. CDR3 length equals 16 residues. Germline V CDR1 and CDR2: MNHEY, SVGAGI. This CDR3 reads CASSYGAQGANQPQHF. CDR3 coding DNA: TGTGCCAGCAGTTATGGGGCCCAGGGTGCCAATCAGCCCCAGCATTTT.

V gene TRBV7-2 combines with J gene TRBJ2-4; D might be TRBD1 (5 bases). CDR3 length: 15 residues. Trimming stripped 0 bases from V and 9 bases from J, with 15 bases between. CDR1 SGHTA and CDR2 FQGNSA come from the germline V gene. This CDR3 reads CASSLASLRAAIQYF. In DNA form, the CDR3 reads TGTGCCAGCAGCTTAGCCAGTCTCAGGGCGGCCATTCAGTACTTC.

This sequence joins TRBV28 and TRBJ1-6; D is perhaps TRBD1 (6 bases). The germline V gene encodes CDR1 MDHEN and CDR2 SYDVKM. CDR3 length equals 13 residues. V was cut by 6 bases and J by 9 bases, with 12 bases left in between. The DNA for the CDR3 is TGTGCCAGCAGAGGGACAAATTCTTCACCCCTCCACTTT. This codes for CASRGTNSSPLHF.

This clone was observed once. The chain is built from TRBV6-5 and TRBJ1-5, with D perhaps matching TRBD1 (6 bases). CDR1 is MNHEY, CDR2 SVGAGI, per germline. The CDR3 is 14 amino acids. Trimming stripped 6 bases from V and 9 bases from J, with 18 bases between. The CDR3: CASSQSGGARPQHF. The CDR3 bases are TGTGCCAGCAGCCAGTCGGGGGGGGCACGGCCCCAGCATTTT.

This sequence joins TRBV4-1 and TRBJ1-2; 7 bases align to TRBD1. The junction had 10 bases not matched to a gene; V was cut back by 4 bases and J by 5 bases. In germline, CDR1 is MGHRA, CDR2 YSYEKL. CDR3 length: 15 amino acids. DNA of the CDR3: TGCGCCAGCAGCCTCCAAGGGGGCCAGGTGTATGGCTACACCTTC. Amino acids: CASSLQGGQVYGYTF.

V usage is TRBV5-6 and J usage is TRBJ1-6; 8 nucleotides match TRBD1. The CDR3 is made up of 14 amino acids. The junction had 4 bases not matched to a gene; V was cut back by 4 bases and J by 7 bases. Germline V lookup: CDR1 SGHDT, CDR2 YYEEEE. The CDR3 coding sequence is TGTGCCAGCAGCGGCGACAGGGGCAATTCACCCCTCCACTTT. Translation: CASSGDRGNSPLHF.

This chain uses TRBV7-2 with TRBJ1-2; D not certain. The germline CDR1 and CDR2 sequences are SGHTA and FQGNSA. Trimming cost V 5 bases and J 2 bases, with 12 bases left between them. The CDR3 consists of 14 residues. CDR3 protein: CASSPQRGNYGYTF. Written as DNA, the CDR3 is TGTGCCAGCAGCCCTCAGCGGGGAAACTATGGCTACACCTTC.

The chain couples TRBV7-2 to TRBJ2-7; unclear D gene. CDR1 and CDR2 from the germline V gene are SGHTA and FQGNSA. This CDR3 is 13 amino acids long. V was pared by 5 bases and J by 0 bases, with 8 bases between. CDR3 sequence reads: CASSPESSYEQYF. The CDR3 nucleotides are TGTGCCAGCAGCCCGGAGAGCTCCTACGAGCAGTACTTC.

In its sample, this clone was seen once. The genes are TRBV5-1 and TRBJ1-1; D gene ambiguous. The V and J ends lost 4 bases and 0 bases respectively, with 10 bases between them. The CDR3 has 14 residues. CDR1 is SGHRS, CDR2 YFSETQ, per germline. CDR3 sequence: CASSPGDLNTEAFF. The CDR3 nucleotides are TGCGCCAGCAGCCCCGGAGACCTGAACACTGAAGCTTTCTTT.

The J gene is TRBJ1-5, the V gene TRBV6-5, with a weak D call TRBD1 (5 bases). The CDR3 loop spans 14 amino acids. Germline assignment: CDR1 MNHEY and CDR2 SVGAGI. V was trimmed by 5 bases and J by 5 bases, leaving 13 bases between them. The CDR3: CASSTDQGYQPQHF. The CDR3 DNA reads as TGTGCCAGCAGTACAGATCAGGGTTATCAGCCCCAGCATTTT.

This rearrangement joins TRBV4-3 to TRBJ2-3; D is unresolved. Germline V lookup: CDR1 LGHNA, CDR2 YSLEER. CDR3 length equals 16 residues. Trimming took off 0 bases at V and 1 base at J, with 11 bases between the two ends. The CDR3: CASSQDRLEGTDTQYF. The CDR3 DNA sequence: TGCGCCAGCAGCCAAGATAGGCTAGAGGGCACAGATACGCAGTATTTT.

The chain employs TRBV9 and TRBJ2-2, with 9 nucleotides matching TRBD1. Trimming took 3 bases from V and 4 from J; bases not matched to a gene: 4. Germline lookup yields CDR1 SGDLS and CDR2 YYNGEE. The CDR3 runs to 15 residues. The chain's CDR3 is CASSAQGAATGELFF. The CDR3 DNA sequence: TGTGCCAGCAGCGCACAGGGGGCGGCCACCGGGGAGCTGTTTTTT.

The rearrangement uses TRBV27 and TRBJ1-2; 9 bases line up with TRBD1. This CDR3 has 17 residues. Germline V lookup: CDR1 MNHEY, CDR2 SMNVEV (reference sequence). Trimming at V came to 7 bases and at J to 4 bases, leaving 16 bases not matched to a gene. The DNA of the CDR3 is TGTGCCAGCAACGCTTCACCGGGACAGGGACTATTCTATGGCTACACCTTC. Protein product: CASNASPGQGLFYGYTF.

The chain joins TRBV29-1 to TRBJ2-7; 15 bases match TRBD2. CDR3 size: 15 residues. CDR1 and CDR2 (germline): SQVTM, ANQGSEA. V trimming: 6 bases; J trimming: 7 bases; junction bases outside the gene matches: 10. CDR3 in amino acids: CSVSGLAGGPGEQYF. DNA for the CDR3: TGCAGCGTCTCCGGACTAGCGGGAGGGCCGGGTGAGCAGTACTTC.

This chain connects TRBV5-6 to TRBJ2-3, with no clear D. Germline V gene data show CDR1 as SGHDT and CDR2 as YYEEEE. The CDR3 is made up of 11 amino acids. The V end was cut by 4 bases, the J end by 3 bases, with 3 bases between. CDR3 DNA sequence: TGTGCCAGCAGCCGGACAGATACGCAGTATTTT. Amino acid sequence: CASSRTDTQYF.

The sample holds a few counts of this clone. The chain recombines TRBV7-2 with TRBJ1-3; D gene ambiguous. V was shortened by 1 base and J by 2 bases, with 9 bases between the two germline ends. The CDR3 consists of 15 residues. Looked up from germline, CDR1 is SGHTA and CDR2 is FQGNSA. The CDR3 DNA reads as TGTGCCAGCAGCTTAGTCCGGGTCGCTGGAAACACCATATATTTT. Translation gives CASSLVRVAGNTIYF. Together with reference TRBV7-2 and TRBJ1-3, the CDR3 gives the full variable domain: GAGVSQSPSNKVTEKGKDVELRCDPISGHTALYWYRQSLGQGLEFLIYFQGNSAPDKSGLPSDRFSAERTGGSVSTLTIQRTQQEDSAVYLCASSLVRVAGNTIYFGEGSWLTVV.